This T cell receptor (beta chain) originates from a study of low-dose radiotherapy and immunotherapy resistance in tumors. Overall study: Every six weeks patients received intravenous ipilimumab 1 mg/kg, and every two weeks they received intravenous nivolumab 240 mg.

TRAV- and TRBV-specific primers, spanning alpha and beta chains, primed first-strand cDNA. The PCR that amplified TCRs ran for approximately 20 cycles, relying on a constant-region primer and a V-primer adapter. TCRdb used MiXCR to reprocess the reads, holding one entry per CDR3 protein. The repertoire holds 45,000 to 75,000 distinct CDR3 sequences, with approximately 26% as singletons. Time point in this sample: before trial treatment. Donors were given nivolumab, ipilimumab, aspirin, low-dose cyclophosphamide and low-dose radiotherapy. Patients qualified if they had advanced solid tumors that lacked tumor-infiltrating lymphocytes. The germline gives CDR1 SGHNT, CDR2 YYREEE (reference sequence). The length of the CDR3 is 13 residues. V was trimmed by 1 base and J by 10 bases, leaving 12 bases between them.

This receptor was obtained from a male donor with prostate cancer. The sequenced sample was PBMCs, obtained before treatment. The rearrangement links TRBV5-4 to TRBJ2-1; D is undetermined. CDR3: CASSLWSRKEQFF. CDR3 nucleotides: TGTGCCAGCAGCTTGTGGAGCCGGAAAGAGCAGTTCTTC.